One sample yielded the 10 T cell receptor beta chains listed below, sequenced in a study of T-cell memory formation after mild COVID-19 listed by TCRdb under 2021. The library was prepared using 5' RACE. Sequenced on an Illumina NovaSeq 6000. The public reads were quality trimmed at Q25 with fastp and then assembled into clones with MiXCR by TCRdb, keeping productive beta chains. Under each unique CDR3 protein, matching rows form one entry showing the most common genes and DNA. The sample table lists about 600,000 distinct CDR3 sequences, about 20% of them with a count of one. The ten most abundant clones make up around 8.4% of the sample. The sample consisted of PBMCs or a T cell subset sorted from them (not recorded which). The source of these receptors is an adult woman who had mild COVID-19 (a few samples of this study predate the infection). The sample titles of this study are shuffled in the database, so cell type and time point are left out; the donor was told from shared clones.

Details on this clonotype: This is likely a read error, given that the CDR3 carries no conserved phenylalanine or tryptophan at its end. The DNA for the CDR3 is TGTGCCAGCAGCCCTACTAGCGGGGACTACAATGAGCAGTTCTTA. Translation: CASSPTSGDYNEQFL. V is TRBV12-3 or TRBV12-4 and J is TRBJ2-1, with TRBD2 matching 10 bases. V gave up 6 bases and J gave up 3 bases; unmatched junction bases: 5. The CDR3 consists of 15 residues.

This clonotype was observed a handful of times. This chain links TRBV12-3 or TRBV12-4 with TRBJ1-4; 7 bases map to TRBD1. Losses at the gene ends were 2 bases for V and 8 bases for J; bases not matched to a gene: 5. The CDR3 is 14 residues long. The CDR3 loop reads CASSLPRGREKLFF. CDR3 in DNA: TGTGCCAGCAGTTTACCCAGGGGGAGGGAAAAACTGTTTTTT.

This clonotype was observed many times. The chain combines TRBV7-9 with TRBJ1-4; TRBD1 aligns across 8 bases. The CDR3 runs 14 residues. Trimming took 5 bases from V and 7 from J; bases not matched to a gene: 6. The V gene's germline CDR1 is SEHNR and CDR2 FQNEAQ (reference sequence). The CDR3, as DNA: TGTGCCAGCAGCCAGGGACAGGCGGGTGAAAAACTGTTTTTT. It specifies CASSQGQAGEKLFF.

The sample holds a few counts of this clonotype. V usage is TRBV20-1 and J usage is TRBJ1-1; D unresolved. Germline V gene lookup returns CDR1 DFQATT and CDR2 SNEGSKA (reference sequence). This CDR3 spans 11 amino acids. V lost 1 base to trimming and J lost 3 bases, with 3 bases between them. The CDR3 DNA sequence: TGCAGTGCTAGAGCCGACACTGAAGCTTTCTTT. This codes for CSARADTEAFF.

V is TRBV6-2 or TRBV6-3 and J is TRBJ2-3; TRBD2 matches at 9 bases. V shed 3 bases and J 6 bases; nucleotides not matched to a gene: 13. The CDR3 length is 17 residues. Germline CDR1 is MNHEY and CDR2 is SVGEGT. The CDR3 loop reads CASSYIQRRGGPDTQYF. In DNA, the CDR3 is TGTGCCAGCAGTTATATACAACGGCGGGGGGGCCCGGATACGCAGTATTTT.

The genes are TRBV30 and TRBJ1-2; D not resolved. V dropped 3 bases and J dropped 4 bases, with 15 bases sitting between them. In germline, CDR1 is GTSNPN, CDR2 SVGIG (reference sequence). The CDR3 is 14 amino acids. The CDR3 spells CAWRVRGEGYGYTF. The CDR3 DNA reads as TGTGCCTGGAGGGTTCGGGGTGAGGGCTATGGCTACACCTTC.

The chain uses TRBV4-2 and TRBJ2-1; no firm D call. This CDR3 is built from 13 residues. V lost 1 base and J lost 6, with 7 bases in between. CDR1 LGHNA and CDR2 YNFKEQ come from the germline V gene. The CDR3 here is CASSQGTFNEQFF. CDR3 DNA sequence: TGTGCCAGCAGCCAAGGGACCTTCAATGAGCAGTTCTTC.

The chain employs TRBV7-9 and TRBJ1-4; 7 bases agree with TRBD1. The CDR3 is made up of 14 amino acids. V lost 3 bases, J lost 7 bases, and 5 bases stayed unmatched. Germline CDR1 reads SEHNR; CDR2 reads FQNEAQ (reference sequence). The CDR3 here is CASSFSGGGEKLFF. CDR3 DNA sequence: TGTGCCAGCAGCTTCTCAGGGGGAGGTGAAAAACTGTTTTTT.

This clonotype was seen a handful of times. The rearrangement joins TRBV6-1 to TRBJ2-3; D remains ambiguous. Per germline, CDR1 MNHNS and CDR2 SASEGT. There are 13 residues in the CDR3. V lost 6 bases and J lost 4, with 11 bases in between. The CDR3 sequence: CASRETEADTQYF. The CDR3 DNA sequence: TGTGCCAGCAGGGAAACAGAGGCAGATACGCAGTATTTT.

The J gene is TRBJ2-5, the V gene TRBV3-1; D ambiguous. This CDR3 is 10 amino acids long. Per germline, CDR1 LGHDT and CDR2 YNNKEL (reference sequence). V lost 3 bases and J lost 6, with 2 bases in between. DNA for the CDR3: TGTGCCAGCAGCCAGAAGACCCAGTACTTC. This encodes CASSQKTQYF.